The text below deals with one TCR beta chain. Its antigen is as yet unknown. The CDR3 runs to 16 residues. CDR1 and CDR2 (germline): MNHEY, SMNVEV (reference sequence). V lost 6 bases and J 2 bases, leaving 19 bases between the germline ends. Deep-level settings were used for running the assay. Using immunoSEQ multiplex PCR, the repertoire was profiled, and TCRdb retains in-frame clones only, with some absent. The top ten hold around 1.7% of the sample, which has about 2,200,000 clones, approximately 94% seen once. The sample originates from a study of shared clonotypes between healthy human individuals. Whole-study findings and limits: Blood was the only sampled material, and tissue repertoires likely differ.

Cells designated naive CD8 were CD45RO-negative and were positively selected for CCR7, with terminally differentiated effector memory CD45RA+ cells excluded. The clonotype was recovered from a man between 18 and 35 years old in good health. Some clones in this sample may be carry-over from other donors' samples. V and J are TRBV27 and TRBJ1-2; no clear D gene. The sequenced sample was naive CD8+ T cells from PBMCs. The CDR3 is CASSYLGGLDNYGYTF. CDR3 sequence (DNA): TGTGCCAGCAGCTACCTCGGCGGATTGGACAACTATGGCTACACCTTC.